This T cell receptor (beta chain) was retrieved from a study of cytomegalovirus exposure and HLA in healthy donors. Study at large: An analysis done earlier identified about 100 million unique TCR beta sequences from approximately 170 million T cells.

In germline, CDR1 is SGHRS, CDR2 YFSETQ. CDR3 length: 12 amino acids. V gave up 7 bases and J gave up 5 bases, with 13 bases separating them. In the PCR, 60 Vbeta and 13 Jbeta primers were used. Assay used: immunoSEQ multiplex PCR; TCRdb lists only in-frame clones, some missing. Its listing shows some 51,000 clones. The sample was PBMCs. The chain carries TRBV5-1 and TRBJ2-7; D might be TRBD1 (6 bases). The sequence derives from a man aged 35 to 55 in good health and CMV-seropositive. The CDR3 sequence: CASGLGGNEQYF. The CDR3 nucleotides are TGCGCCAGCGGGTTAGGGGGAAACGAGCAGTACTTC.